This T cell receptor (beta chain) was profiled in a study of cytomegalovirus exposure and HLA in healthy donors. V was cut by 5 bases and J by 3 bases, with 17 bases left in between. Per germline, CDR1 SEHNR and CDR2 FQNEAQ (reference sequence). This CDR3 is 15 amino acids long. Primers for the PCR totalled 60 Vbeta and 13 Jbeta. Sequencing was performed with immunoSEQ multiplex PCR; in TCRdb, only in-frame clones are kept and a portion is missing. Seen here are 140,000 or so clones, under 90% observed once, and the top ten hold more than 2%. This chain joins TRBV7-9 and TRBJ2-7; tentative D call: TRBD1 (6 bases). The sample taken for sequencing was PBMCs. The receptor comes from a boy aged 2-15 years in good health and CMV-seronegative. CDR3 loop: CASSRQIGTRYEQYF. CDR3 DNA sequence: TGTGCCAGCAGCCGGCAGATTGGGACACGCTACGAGCAGTACTTC.